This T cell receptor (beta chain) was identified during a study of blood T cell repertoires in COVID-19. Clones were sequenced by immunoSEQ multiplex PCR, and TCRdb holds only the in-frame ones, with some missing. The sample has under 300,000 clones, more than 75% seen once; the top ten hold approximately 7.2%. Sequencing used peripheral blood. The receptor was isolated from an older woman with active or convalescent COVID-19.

CDR3: CASSFSRQGSTEAFF. In nucleotides, the CDR3 is TGTGCCAGCAGTTTCTCCAGACAGGGCAGCACTGAAGCTTTCTTT. The V call is TRBV6-5, the J call TRBJ1-1, with TRBD1 identical over 7 bases. The CDR3 covers 15 residues. Losses at the gene ends were 4 bases for V and 4 bases for J; bases not matched to a gene: 9. Looked up from germline, CDR1 is MNHEY and CDR2 is SVGAGI.